This TCR beta chain was identified in a study of regulatory T cells in long-lasting Graves disease. Study results and limitations: The persistent group shared 2,500 or so public clonotypes, more than the 966 shared by new patients. Graves' patients with persistent disease showed TCR diversity lower than patients newly diagnosed. Among samples with persistent disease, TRBV28, TRBJ1-2 and TRBJ2-5 were favored.

The junction had 2 bases not matched to a gene; V was cut back by 6 bases and J by 1 base. The CDR3 has 14 residues. Each CDR3 protein is one row after TCRdb ran MiXCR on the reads. The sample yields about 840 distinct CDR3 sequences, approximately 80% seen once. The TCR library used RNA extracted from PBMCs. Diagnoses of Graves' disease were made by American Thyroid Association guidelines. Only one count was recorded for this clonotype. Its antigen is unidentified. The source of this sequence is a female donor with Graves disease. The chain joins TRBV12-3 or TRBV12-4 to TRBJ1-3; 8 bases match TRBD1. The sample was peripheral blood mononuclear cells (PBMCs), taken with antithyroid drug treatment, in newly diagnosed or persistent Graves disease (not recorded which). CDR3 sequence (DNA): TGTGCCAGCAGGACAGGGGATTCTGGAAACACCATATATTTT. Its protein is CASRTGDSGNTIYF.